There are a few counts of the clone carrying this T cell receptor beta chain. Its antigen is undetermined. This record comes from a study of identical twins. Study-wide findings and caveats: Cord blood beta clonotypes present at high abundance carried fewer insertions; no such pattern appeared in memory repertoires. Out-of-frame alpha sequences common to twins exhibited an excess of low generation probability.

The CDR3 runs 13 residues. Trimming stripped 1 base from V and 9 bases from J, with 13 bases between. TCRdb called the 5' RACE reads again in MiXCR, with one record for every CDR3 protein. This sample yields 1.5 million to 2 million distinct CDR3 sequences, of which about 32% are seen a single time; around 0.3% belongs to the top ten. The sequence came from a newborn girl in good health. The chain recombines TRBV12-3 or TRBV12-4 with TRBJ2-7; D is perhaps TRBD1 (6 bases). Sample: cord blood. CDR3 DNA sequence: TGTGCCAGCAGTTTAGACGTGCGAGGGGGGCAGTACTTC. Amino acids: CASSLDVRGGQYF.